A selection of T cell receptor beta chains follows, all from one sample in a study of blood T cells in healthy people across ages. TCRdb independently ran MiXCR on the 5' RACE reads; one entry per CDR3 protein. The data show 600,000 or so distinct CDR3 sequences, approximately 21% seen once. The specimen was blood. These TCRs come from a man aged 65 to 85 in good health. The conserved cysteine and the conserved F or W are not part of the CDR3 here. The order of the fields is V gene, clone size, CDR3 protein. Expanded clones get a size class; other rows say once, few or many, or leave the size out.

V gene: TRBV20-1; clone size: NA; CDR3 protein: SARAGVLAGSLSYNEQF
V gene: TRBV12-5; clone size: few; CDR3 protein: ASASPWRANEKLF
V gene: TRBV12-3/TRBV12-4; clone size: few; CDR3 protein: ASSPTGHTEAF
V gene: TRBV18; clone size: few; CDR3 protein: ASSGPVSVSYEQY
V gene: TRBV6-2/TRBV6-3; clone size: NA; CDR3 protein: ASKRTGSPYGYT
V gene: TRBV4-1; clone size: NA; CDR3 protein: ASSQGPGTGNEKLF
V gene: TRBV6-6; clone size: NA; CDR3 protein: ASRLSTGTSGYNEQF
V gene: TRBV20-1; clone size: few; CDR3 protein: SARDGVQLGNQPQH
V gene: TRBV6-1; clone size: many; CDR3 protein: ASSRGPAGYT
V gene: TRBV20-1; clone size: few; CDR3 protein: SASETGQGGYNEQF